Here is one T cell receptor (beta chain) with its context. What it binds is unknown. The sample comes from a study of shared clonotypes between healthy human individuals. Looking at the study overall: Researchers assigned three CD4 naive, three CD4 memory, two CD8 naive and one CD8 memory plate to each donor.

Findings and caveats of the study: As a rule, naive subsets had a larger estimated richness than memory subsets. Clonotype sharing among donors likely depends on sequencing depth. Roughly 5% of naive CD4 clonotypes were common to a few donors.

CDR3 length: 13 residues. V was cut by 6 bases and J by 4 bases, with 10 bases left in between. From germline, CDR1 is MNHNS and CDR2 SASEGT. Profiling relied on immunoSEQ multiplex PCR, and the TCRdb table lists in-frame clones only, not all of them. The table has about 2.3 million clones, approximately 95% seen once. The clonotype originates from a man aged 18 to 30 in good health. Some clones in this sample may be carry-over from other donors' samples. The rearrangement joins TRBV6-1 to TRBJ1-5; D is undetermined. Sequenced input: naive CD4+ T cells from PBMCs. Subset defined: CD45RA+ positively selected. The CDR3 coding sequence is TGTGCCAGCAGGTTAACAGTAAATCAGCCCCAGCATTTT. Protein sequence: CASRLTVNQPQHF.